The rows below give T cell receptor beta chains drawn from one sample of a study of shared clonotypes between healthy human individuals. The assay was immunoSEQ multiplex PCR, and TCRdb's table has in-frame clones only and misses some. Altogether about 2.1 million clones are present, just under 95% being singletons, with the ten largest covering over 1.5%. The sequencing input was naive CD8+ T cells from PBMCs. The source of these receptors is a man younger than 35 in good health. Some clones in this sample may be carry-over from other donors' samples. Both conserved end residues are part of each CDR3. D genes are given only for firm matches.

TRBJ2-7,.,16,TRBV7-9,CASSLEGDGSDYEQYF
TRBJ2-3,.,15,TRBV5-4,CASSWPGEATDTQYF
TRBJ1-2,.,16,TRBV29-1,CSVRISRTAANYGYTF
TRBJ2-1,TRBD2,14,TRBV28,CAIKAGGYYNEQFF
TRBJ1-5,.,15,TRBV5-6,CASSLAWGGNQPQHF
TRBJ1-1,.,14,TRBV25-1,CASRTAGRGPEAFF
TRBJ1-2,.,15,TRBV6-5,CASSYRVSGPYGYTF
TRBJ2-2,.,15,TRBV18,CASSPSLAITGELFF
TRBJ2-1,.,14,TRBV7-9,CASSAGGLHNEQFF
TRBJ2-7,.,13,TRBV9,CASSPGPIIWQYF
TRBJ2-1,TRBD2,19,TRBV9,CASSVAPNRLAGGDNEQFF
TRBJ1-1,TRBD1,10,TRBV29-1,CSVGGQGAFF
TRBJ1-2,TRBD1,14,TRBV28,CASSFRTGYYGYTF
TRBJ2-1,TRBD2,17,TRBV9,CASSVGWTSGFYNEQFF
TRBJ2-1,TRBD2,17,TRBV7-8,CASDFRGGTSPYNEQFF
TRBJ1-1,.,14,TRBV6-1,CASSEWAGVTEAFF
TRBJ2-7,TRBD1,17,TRBV18,CASSPPFRRGSSYEQYF
TRBJ2-1,.,15,TRBV14,CASSQDVDYWNEQFF